The 30 T cell receptor beta chains in this list originate from one sample, sequenced in a study of glioma-infiltrating T cells. Using RNA template, CDR3s of TCR alpha and beta were amplified with iRepertoire arm-PCR. TCRdb re-analysed the multiplex PCR reads in MiXCR, keeping a single row per CDR3 protein. The sample lists over 130,000 distinct CDR3 sequences, more than 35% occurring once. The specimen sequenced was glioma tissue, nonneoplastic brain tissue, or PBMCs (not recorded which). The origin of the receptors is a human donor with low-grade glioma or glioblastoma, undergoing nonglioma brain surgery, or in good health (not recorded which).

This clonotype was observed a few times. This chain connects TRBV20-1 to TRBJ1-1; tentatively, D is TRBD1 (6 bases). The germline CDR1 and CDR2 sequences are DFQATT and SNEGSKA (reference sequence). The ends were cut back, 0 bases at V and 0 bases at J, with 17 bases in the middle. The CDR3 sequence is 17 residues long. The CDR3 DNA reads TGCAGTGCTAGAGATCGGGGCAGGGGAAGCATGAACACTGAAGCTTTCTTT. This sequence encodes CSARDRGRGSMNTEAFF.

Written as DNA, the CDR3 is TGTGCCATCAGTGGAGGCCAGGGCAGTCAGCCCCAGCATTTT. It translates to CAISGGQGSQPQHF. The V and J genes are TRBV10-3 and TRBJ1-5, with TRBD1 as a possible D gene (5 bases). The CDR3 has 14 amino acids. Trimming removed 4 bases at V and 6 bases at J, with 13 bases between. Germline values: CDR1 ENHRY, CDR2 SYGVKD.

This clonotype was seen only a few times. J is TRBJ2-5 and V is TRBV18; D call uncertain. The CDR3 is made up of 13 amino acids. Germline V gene sequence: CDR1 KGHSH, CDR2 LQKENI. Trimming stripped 6 bases from V and 2 bases from J, with 10 bases between. This chain's CDR3 is CASSQTDQETQYF. The DNA of the CDR3 is TGTGCCAGCTCCCAGACGGATCAAGAGACCCAGTACTTC.

This chain links TRBV6-1 with TRBJ2-7; 7 nucleotides align to TRBD1. J was trimmed by 4 bases and V by 6 bases; bases with no gene match: 12. CDR1 MNHNS and CDR2 SASEGT come from the germline V gene. The CDR3 length is 15 residues. The CDR3 reads CASRSMTGSSYEQYF. DNA of the CDR3: TGTGCCAGCAGATCTATGACAGGGTCGTCGTACGAGCAGTACTTC.

This clonotype was detected a few times. The V and J genes are TRBV6-6 and TRBJ2-7; 9 bases are shared with TRBD1. The germline V gene encodes CDR1 MNHNY and CDR2 SVGAGI (reference sequence). V trimming: 4 bases; J trimming: 0 bases; junction bases outside the gene matches: 7. The CDR3 runs to 16 residues. The CDR3 region has the DNA TGTGCCAGCAGTTGGCGATGGGACAGGGACTCCTACGAGCAGTACTTC. Translating gives CASSWRWDRDSYEQYF.

This clonotype came up a few times. The V gene is TRBV20-1, the J gene TRBJ1-1; D gene uncertain. The CDR3 consists of 13 residues. Trimming cost V 6 bases and J 0 bases, with 11 bases left between them. CDR1 and CDR2 from the germline V gene are DFQATT and SNEGSKA (reference sequence). CDR3 sequence (DNA): TGCAGTGCCGCGGACGGAATGAACACTGAAGCTTTCTTT. The encoded protein is CSAADGMNTEAFF.

The chain recombines TRBV12-3 or TRBV12-4 with TRBJ2-1, with D perhaps TRBD2 (6 bases). V gave up 5 bases and J gave up 0 bases, with 11 bases separating them. This CDR3 is built from 15 residues. In DNA form, the CDR3 reads TGTGCCAGCAGTACCGGGGGAAGCTCCTACAATGAGCAGTTCTTC. This codes for CASSTGGSSYNEQFF.

The J gene is TRBJ1-1, the V gene TRBV7-6, with D perhaps TRBD1 (6 bases). Germline V gene data show CDR1 as SGHVS and CDR2 as FNYEAQ. This CDR3 region has 13 residues. Written as DNA, the CDR3 is TGTGCTCGCAGCTTGGGGGCCGGGACTGAAGCTTTCTTT. It codes for CARSLGAGTEAFF.

Only one count was recorded for this clonotype. A single base separates this from a much larger clone, so it may be a read error. The V and J genes are TRBV6-1 and TRBJ2-7; D ambiguous. The CDR3 has 12 amino acids. Per germline, CDR1 MNHNS and CDR2 SASEGT. For the CDR3, the DNA is TGTGCCGGCAGTTCCACCCTCTACGAGCAGTACTTC. It codes for CAGSSTLYEQYF.

V gene TRBV11-2 combines with J gene TRBJ2-3; D gene unclear. Trimming stripped 5 bases from V and 5 bases from J, with 11 bases between. CDR1 SGHAT and CDR2 FQNNGV come from the germline V gene. The CDR3 length is 13 residues. CDR3 protein: CASSTRLGDTQYF. In nucleotides, the CDR3 is TGTGCCAGCAGCACCCGACTGGGAGATACGCAGTATTTT.

The rearrangement uses TRBV20-1 and TRBJ2-2; D may be TRBD1 (6 bases). Germline V gives CDR1 DFQATT, CDR2 SNEGSKA (reference sequence). CDR3 length: 13 residues. Trimming shortened V by 4 bases and J by 3 bases, and 9 bases separated the two germline ends. Written as DNA, the CDR3 is TGCAGTGCTAAAGGGGGAGACACCGGGGAGCTGTTTTTT. It translates to CSAKGGDTGELFF.

The chain is built from TRBV20-1 and TRBJ2-7; D may be TRBD1 (7 bases). The CDR3 spans 12 residues. Trimming cost V 5 bases and J 3 bases, with 11 bases left between them. The germline V gene has CDR1 DFQATT and CDR2 SNEGSKA (reference sequence). The CDR3 region is CSAAGQIYEQYF. The CDR3 DNA reads TGCAGTGCTGCGGGACAGATCTACGAGCAGTACTTC.

The genes are TRBV7-9 and TRBJ1-2, with D unresolved. Germline lookup yields CDR1 SEHNR and CDR2 FQNEAQ (reference sequence). Trimming cost V 5 bases and J 8 bases, with 15 bases left between them. This CDR3 region has 13 residues. CDR3 DNA: TGTGCCAGCAGCCCCGAGAGGCCGAGAGGCTACACCTTC. As protein: CASSPERPRGYTF.

This rearrangement joins TRBV7-2 to TRBJ2-1; 8 bases map to TRBD2. The germline V gene has CDR1 SGHTA and CDR2 FQGNSA. This CDR3 comprises 15 residues. J gave up 4 bases and V 11 bases, and 13 bases lay outside the gene matches. The CDR3 region is CAHSAAGTRYNEQFF. The DNA for the CDR3 is TGTGCCCACAGCGCTGCCGGGACTAGGTACAATGAGCAGTTCTTC. Full variable domain (missing parts from reference TRBV7-2 and TRBJ2-1): GAGVSQSPSNKVTEKGKDVELRCDPISGHTALYWYRQSLGQGLEFLIYFQGNSAPDKSGLPSDRFSAERTGGSVSTLTIQRTQQEDSAVYLCAHSAAGTRYNEQFFGPGTRLTVL.

The chain links TRBV7-9 to TRBJ2-7; TRBD1 agrees at 9 bases. Germline CDR1 reads SEHNR; CDR2 reads FQNEAQ (reference sequence). The trim removed 3 bases at V and 7 bases at J, leaving 13 bases unmatched. This CDR3 comprises 16 residues. CDR3 residues: CASSFRQGEKRGEQYF. CDR3 DNA: TGTGCCAGCAGCTTTAGACAGGGGGAAAAAAGAGGGGAGCAGTACTTC.

The chain employs TRBV6-1 and TRBJ2-1; D is unresolved. This CDR3 contains 15 residues. Per the germline V gene, CDR1 is MNHNS and CDR2 is SASEGT. Trimming pared 4 bases from V and 0 bases from J, leaving 10 bases between. Written as DNA, the CDR3 is TGTGCCAGCAGTGTTCACATCCCCTCCTACAATGAGCAGTTCTTC. Translated, it gives CASSVHIPSYNEQFF.

This clonotype was found a few times. This chain joins TRBV20-1 and TRBJ2-7; the D is unclear. The CDR3 covers 12 residues. The V and J ends lost 3 bases and 2 bases respectively, with 8 bases between them. CDR1 and CDR2 (germline): DFQATT, SNEGSKA (reference sequence). CDR3 in amino acids: CSASGPTYEQYF. As DNA, the CDR3 is TGCAGTGCTAGCGGGCCCACCTACGAGCAGTACTTC.

This clonotype was counted only a few times. J is TRBJ2-1 and V is TRBV27; 13 bases align to TRBD2. Per germline, CDR1 MNHEY and CDR2 SMNVEV (reference sequence). The CDR3 has 16 residues. After removal of 5 bases from V and 8 bases from J, the junction contained 9 bases not matched to a gene. The CDR3 nucleotides are TGTGCCAGCAGTCCGTTACTAGCGGGAGGGCCTCATGAGCAGTTCTTC. It yields the protein CASSPLLAGGPHEQFF.

This chain connects TRBV20-1 to TRBJ2-2; D is unresolved. Trimming stripped 1 base from V and 4 bases from J, with 10 bases between. In germline, CDR1 is DFQATT, CDR2 SNEGSKA (reference sequence). The CDR3 loop spans 14 amino acids. The CDR3 DNA sequence: TGCAGTGCTAGAGTCCCCGGTTCCACCGGGGAGCTGTTTTTT. It is translated as CSARVPGSTGELFF.

This clonotype was recorded a few times. The rearrangement links TRBV28 to TRBJ1-6; no clear D gene. This CDR3 comprises 13 residues. Trimming shortened V by 5 bases and J by 8 bases, and 10 bases separated the two germline ends. In germline, CDR1 is MDHEN, CDR2 SYDVKM. The CDR3 reads CASSRSIDSPLHF. In DNA, the CDR3 is TGTGCCAGCAGTAGGTCAATAGATTCACCCCTCCACTTT.

V is TRBV20-1 and J is TRBJ1-1; no firm D call. V lost 0 bases to trimming and J lost 7 bases, with 18 bases between them. This CDR3 spans 15 amino acids. Germline values: CDR1 DFQATT, CDR2 SNEGSKA (reference sequence). CDR3 sequence reads: CSARDPGGSDGEAFF. CDR3 nucleotide sequence: TGCAGTGCTAGAGATCCGGGAGGGAGCGACGGTGAAGCTTTCTTT.

The chain recombines TRBV27 with TRBJ1-4; no firm D call. CDR3 length: 14 amino acids. Germline-derived CDR1 and CDR2 are MNHEY and SMNVEV (reference sequence). V was trimmed by 6 bases and J by 5 bases, leaving 13 bases between them. This CDR3 is CASSPAGWNEKLFF. Written as DNA, the CDR3 is TGTGCCAGCAGCCCGGCCGGGTGGAATGAAAAACTGTTTTTT. The full variable domain, rest sourced from reference TRBV27 and TRBJ1-4, is EAQVTQNPRYLITVTGKKLTVTCSQNMNHEYMSWYRQDPGLGLRQIYYSMNVEVTDKGDVPEGYKVSRKEKRNFPLILESPSPNQTSLYFCASSPAGWNEKLFFGSGTQLSVL.

This clonotype was detected a few times. The V and J genes are TRBV28 and TRBJ2-7; possibly TRBD1 for D (6 bases). The germline gives CDR1 MDHEN, CDR2 SYDVKM. V gave up 6 bases and J gave up 6 bases, with 21 bases separating them. The CDR3 consists of 15 residues. DNA of the CDR3: TGTGCCAGCAGCCCTCCCCCGGCAGGGGAACGCGAGCAGTACTTC. It encodes CASSPPPAGEREQYF.

The chain has TRBV10-3 and TRBJ2-1; D possibly matches TRBD1 or TRBD2 (5 bases each). V shed 4 bases and J shed 7 bases, with 11 bases lying between them. Looked up from germline, CDR1 is ENHRY and CDR2 is SYGVKD. The CDR3 length is 13 residues. This CDR3 is CAISAGTRNEQFF. The CDR3 DNA reads TGTGCCATCAGTGCCGGGACCAGGAATGAGCAGTTCTTC.

V usage is TRBV2 and J usage is TRBJ1-5; D gene unclear. There are 17 residues in the CDR3. V lost 6 bases, J lost 5 bases, and 23 bases lay in between. Germline-derived CDR1 and CDR2 are SNHLY and FYNNEI. The CDR3 spells CASSVANMVGIHQPQHF. The DNA of the CDR3 is TGTGCCAGCAGCGTAGCTAATATGGTAGGGATCCATCAGCCCCAGCATTTT.

Turning to this clonotype: The junction differs from germline at one of its ends, possibly a read error. V and J are TRBV28 and TRBJ1-6, with TRBD1 matching over 10 bases. This CDR3 has 15 amino acids. Germline values: CDR1 MDHEN, CDR2 SYDVKM. CDR3 nucleotides: TGTACCAGCAGCCCCGGGACAGGGGTGCGTTCACCCCTCCACTTT. Translating it yields CTSSPGTGVRSPLHF. Combining the CDR3 with reference TRBV28 and TRBJ1-6 gives the whole variable domain DVKVTQSSRYLVKRTGEKVFLECVQDMDHENMFWYRQDPGLGLRLIYFSYDVKMKEKGDIPEGYSVSREKKERFSLILESASTNQTSMYLCTSSPGTGVRSPLHFGNGTRLTVT.

V and J are TRBV2 and TRBJ2-3, with 8 bases identical to TRBD1. CDR3 length: 15 amino acids. The V segment lost 5 bases and the J segment 2 bases; nucleotides outside the gene matches: 6. Germline V gives CDR1 SNHLY, CDR2 FYNNEI. The CDR3 DNA is TGTGCCAGCAGTCGCGACAGGGGAAACACAGATACGCAGTATTTT. This gives the protein CASSRDRGNTDTQYF.

The gene calls are TRBV6-1 and TRBJ2-7, with D possibly being TRBD1 (6 bases). The CDR3 sequence is 14 residues long. Germline-derived CDR1 and CDR2 are MNHNS and SASEGT. V was clipped by 7 bases and J by 2 bases, with 15 bases between them. The chain's CDR3 is CASTSGVGPYEQYF. In DNA form, the CDR3 reads TGTGCCAGCACCTCAGGGGTTGGCCCCTACGAGCAGTACTTC.

In this sample, this clonotype turned up many times. The chain recombines TRBV7-9 with TRBJ1-1; 8 nucleotides align to TRBD1. The CDR3 runs 13 residues. Germline V lookup: CDR1 SEHNR, CDR2 FQNEAQ (reference sequence). J was trimmed by 4 bases and V by 5 bases; bases with no gene match: 3. CDR3 in DNA: TGTGCCAGCAGCCCTACAGGGGGCACTGAAGCTTTCTTT. This codes for CASSPTGGTEAFF.

The J gene is TRBJ2-1, the V gene TRBV5-1; TRBD1 is a possible D gene (6 bases). The germline CDR1 and CDR2 sequences are SGHRS and YFSETQ. The CDR3 is 13 amino acids. Trimming left V 5 bases short and J 9 bases short, with 15 bases between. CDR3: CASSLTGFAEQFF. The DNA for the CDR3 is TGCGCCAGCAGTCTCACAGGGTTTGCTGAGCAGTTCTTC.